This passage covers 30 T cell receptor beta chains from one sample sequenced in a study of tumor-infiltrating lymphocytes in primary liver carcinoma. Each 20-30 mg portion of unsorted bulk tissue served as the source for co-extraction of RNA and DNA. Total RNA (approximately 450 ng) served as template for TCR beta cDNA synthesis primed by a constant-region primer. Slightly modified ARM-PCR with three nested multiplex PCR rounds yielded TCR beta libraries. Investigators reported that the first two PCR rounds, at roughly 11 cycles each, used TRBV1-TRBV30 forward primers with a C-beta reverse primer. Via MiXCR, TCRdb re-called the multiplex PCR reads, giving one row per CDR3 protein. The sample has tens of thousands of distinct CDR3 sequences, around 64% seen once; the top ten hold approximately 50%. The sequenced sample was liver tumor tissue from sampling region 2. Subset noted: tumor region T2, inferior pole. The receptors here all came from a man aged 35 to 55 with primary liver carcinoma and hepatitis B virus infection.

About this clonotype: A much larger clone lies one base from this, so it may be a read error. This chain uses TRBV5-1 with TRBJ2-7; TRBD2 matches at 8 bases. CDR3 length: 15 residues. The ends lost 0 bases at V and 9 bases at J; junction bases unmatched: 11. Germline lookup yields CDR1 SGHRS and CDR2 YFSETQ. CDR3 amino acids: CASSLETGGRDVQYF. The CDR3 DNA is TGCGCCAGCAGCTTGGAGACGGGAGGGAGGGACGTGCAGTACTTC. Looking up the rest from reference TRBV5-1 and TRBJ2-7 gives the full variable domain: KAGVTQTPRYLIKTRGQQVTLSCSPISGHRSVSWYQQTPGQGLQFLFEYFSETQRNKGNFPGRFSGRQFSNSRSEMNVSTLELGDSALYLCASSLETGGRDVQYFGPGTRLTVT.

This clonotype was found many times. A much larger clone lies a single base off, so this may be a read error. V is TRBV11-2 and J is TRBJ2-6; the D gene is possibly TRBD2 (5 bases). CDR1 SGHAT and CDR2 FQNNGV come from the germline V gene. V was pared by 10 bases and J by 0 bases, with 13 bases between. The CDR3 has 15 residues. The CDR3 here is CATQRPHSGANVLTF. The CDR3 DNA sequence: TGTGCCACCCAGCGGCCGCACTCTGGGGCCAACGTCCTGACTTTC.

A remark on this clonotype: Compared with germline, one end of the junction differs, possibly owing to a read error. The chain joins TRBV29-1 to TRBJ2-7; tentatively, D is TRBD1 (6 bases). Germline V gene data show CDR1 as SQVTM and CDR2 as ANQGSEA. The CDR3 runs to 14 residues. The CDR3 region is CSVGGQAGPYEHYF. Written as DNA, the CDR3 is TGCAGCGTTGGGGGGCAGGCCGGGCCATACGAGCATTACTTC.

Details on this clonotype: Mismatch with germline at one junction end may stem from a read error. CDR3 in DNA: TGTTCCAGCAGTTACGCGTCTAGCGGGCAAGAGACCCAGTACTTC. It translates to CSSSYASSGQETQYF. V and J are TRBV6-6 and TRBJ2-5; 8 bases map to TRBD2. This CDR3 is built from 15 residues. Germline loops: CDR1 MNHNY, CDR2 SVGAGI (reference sequence).

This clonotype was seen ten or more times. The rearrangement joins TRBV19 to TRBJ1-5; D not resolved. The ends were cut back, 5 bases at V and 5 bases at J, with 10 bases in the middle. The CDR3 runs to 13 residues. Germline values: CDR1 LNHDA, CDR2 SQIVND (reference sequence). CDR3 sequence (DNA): TGTGCCAGTAGTTCTGGGTTCGATCAGCCCCAGCATTTT. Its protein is CASSSGFDQPQHF.

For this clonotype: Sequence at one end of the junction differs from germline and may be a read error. The CDR3 sequence is CASSSGTGVTGEPLF. CDR3 DNA sequence: TGTGCCAGCAGCTCCGGGACAGGGGTGACCGGGGAGCCGCTTTTT. The chain carries TRBV5-6 and TRBJ2-2; the match to TRBD1 covers 10 bases. The length of the CDR3 is 15 residues. Germline V lookup: CDR1 SGHDT, CDR2 YYEEEE.

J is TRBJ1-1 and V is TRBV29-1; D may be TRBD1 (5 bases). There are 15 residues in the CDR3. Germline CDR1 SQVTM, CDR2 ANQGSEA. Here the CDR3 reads CGAAEGWGMNTEAFF. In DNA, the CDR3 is TGCGGCGCTGCAGAGGGCTGGGGGATGAACACTGAAGCTTTCTTT. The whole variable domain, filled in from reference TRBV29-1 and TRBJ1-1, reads SAVISQKPSRDICQRGTSLTIQCQVDSQVTMMFWYRQQPGQSLTLIATANQGSEATYESGFVIDKFPISRPNLTFSTLTVSNMSPEDSSIYLCGAAEGWGMNTEAFFGQGTRLTVV.

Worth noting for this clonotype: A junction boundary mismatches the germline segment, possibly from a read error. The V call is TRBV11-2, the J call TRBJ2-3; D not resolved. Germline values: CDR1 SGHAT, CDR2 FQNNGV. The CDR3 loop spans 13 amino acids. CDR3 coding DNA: TGTACCAGCAGCCCGCCGGGTGATGGTACGCAGTATTTT. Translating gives CTSSPPGDGTQYF.

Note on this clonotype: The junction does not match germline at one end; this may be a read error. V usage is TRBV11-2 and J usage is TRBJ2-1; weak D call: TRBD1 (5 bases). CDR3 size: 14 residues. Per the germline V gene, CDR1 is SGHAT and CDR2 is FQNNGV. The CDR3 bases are TGTGCCAGCAGCTTATACAGGCTAATTAGTGAGCAGTTATTC. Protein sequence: CASSLYRLISEQLF.

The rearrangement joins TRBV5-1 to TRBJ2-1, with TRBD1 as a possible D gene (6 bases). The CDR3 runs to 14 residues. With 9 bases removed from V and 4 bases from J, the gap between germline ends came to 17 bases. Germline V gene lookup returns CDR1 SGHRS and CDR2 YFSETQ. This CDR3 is CAINLAQGYNEQFF. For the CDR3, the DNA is TGCGCCATCAACTTGGCACAGGGTTACAATGAGCAGTTCTTC.

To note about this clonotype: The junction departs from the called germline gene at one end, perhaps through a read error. CDR3 bases: TGCGCCAGCAGCCAAGAGCATATTGGGAACACTGGAGCTTTCTTT. Protein sequence: CASSQEHIGNTGAFF. The rearrangement uses TRBV4-1 and TRBJ1-1, with D unclear. The CDR3 spans 15 residues. Germline V gene data show CDR1 as MGHRA and CDR2 as YSYEKL.

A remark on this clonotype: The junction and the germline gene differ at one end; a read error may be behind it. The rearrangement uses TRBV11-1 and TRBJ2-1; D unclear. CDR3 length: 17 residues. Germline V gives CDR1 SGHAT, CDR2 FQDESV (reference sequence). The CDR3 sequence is CASTTGPGSHSYNEQFF. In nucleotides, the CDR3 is TGTGCCAGCACCACCGGGCCCGGGTCACACTCCTATAATGAGCAGTTCTTC.

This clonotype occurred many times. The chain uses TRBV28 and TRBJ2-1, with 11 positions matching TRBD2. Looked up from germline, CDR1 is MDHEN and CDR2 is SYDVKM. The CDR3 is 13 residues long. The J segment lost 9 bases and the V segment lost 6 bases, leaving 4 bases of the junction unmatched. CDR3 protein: CASSLGTSGEQFF. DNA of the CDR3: TGTGCCAGCAGCCTCGGGACTAGCGGTGAGCAGTTCTTC.

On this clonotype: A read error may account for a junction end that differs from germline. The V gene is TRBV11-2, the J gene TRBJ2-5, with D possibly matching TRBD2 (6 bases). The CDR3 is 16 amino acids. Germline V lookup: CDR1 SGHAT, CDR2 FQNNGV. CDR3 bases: TGTGCCAGCACCCAAACTCATGGCGGAGGGAAAGAGACCCAGTATTTC. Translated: CASTQTHGGGKETQYF. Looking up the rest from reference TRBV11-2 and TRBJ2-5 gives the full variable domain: EAGVAQSPRYKIIEKRQSVAFWCNPISGHATLYWYQQILGQGPKLLIQFQNNGVVDDSQLPKDRFSAERLKGVDSTLKIQPAKLEDSAVYLCASTQTHGGGKETQYFGPGTRLLVL.

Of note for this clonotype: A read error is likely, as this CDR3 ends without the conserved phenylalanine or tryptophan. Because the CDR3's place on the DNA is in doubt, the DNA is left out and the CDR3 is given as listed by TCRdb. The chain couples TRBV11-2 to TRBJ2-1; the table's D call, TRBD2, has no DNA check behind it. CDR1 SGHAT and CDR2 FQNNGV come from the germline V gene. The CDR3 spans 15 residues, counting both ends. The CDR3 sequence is CASSPQPEGLGEQFY.

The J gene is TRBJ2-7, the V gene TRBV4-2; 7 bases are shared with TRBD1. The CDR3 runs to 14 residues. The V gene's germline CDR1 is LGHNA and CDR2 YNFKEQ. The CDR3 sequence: CVNSQGGLAGEQYF. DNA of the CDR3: TGTGTCAACAGCCAAGGGGGCTTGGCGGGCGAGCAGTACTTC.

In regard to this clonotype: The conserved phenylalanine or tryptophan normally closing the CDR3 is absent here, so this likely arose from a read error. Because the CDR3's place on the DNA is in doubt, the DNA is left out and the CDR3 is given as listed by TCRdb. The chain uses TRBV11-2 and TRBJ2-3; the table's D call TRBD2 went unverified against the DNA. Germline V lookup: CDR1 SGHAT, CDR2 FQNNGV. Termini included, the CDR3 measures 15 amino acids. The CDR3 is CASTLTSGSTDTQCL.

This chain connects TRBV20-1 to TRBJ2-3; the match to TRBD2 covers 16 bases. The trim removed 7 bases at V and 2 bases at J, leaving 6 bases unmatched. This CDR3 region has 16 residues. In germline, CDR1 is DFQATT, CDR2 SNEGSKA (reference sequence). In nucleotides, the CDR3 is TGCAGTGGCCCGGGACTAGCGGGAGGGGACACAGATACGCAGTATTTT. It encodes CSGPGLAGGDTDTQYF.

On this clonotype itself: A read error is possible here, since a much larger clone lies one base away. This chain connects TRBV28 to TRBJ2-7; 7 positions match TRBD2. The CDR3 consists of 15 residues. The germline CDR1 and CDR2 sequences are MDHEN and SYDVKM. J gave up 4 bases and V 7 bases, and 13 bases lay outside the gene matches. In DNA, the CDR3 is TGTGCCAGCACCCGCAGAGGACTAGTGGATTACGAGCAGTACTTC. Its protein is CASTRRGLVDYEQYF.

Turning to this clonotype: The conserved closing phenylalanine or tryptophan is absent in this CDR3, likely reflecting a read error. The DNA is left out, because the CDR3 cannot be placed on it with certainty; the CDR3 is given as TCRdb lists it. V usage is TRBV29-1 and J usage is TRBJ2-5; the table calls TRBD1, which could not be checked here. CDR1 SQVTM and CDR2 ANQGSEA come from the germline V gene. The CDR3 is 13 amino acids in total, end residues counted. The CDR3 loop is CSAGGLRAETQCY.

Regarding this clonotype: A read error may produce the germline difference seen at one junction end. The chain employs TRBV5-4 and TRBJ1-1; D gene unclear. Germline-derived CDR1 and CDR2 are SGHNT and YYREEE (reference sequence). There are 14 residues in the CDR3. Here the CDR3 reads CARRAPGLNTEASF. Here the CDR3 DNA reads TGTGCCAGGAGGGCCCCAGGTTTGAATACTGAAGCTTCCTTT. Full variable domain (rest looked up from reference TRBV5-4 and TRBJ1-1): ETGVTQSPTHLIKTRGQQVTLRCSSQSGHNTVSWYQQALGQGPQFIFQYYREEENGRGNFPPRFSGLQFPNYSSELNVNALELDDSALYLCARRAPGLNTEASFGQGTRLTVV.

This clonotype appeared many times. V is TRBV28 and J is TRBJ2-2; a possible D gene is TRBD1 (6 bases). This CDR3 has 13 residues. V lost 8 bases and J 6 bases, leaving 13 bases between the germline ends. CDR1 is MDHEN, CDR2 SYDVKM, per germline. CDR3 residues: CASEKGGAGELFF. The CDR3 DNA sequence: TGTGCCAGCGAGAAAGGGGGAGCCGGGGAGCTGTTTTTT.

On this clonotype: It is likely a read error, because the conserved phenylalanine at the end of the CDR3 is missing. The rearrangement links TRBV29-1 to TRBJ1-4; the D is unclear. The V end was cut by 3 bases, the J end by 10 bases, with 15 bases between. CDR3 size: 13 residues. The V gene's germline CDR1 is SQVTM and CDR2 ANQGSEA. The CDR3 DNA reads TGCAGCGTTGACGGAGGGATGGGTGGAAAACTGTTTTAT. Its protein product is CSVDGGMGGKLFY.

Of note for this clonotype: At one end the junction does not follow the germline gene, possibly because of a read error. The CDR3 nucleotides read TGTGTCAGCAGCCAGACTCCTGGCTGGGGGAAAGAGACCCAGTATTTC. The encoded protein is CVSSQTPGWGKETQYF. The chain recombines TRBV11-2 with TRBJ2-5; D possibly matches TRBD1 or TRBD2 (5 bases each). The CDR3 is 16 amino acids. Germline V gives CDR1 SGHAT, CDR2 FQNNGV.

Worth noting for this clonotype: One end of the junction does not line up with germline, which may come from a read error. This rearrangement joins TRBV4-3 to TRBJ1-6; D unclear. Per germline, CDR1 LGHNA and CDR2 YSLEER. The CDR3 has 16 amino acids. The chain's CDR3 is CASSQDSEAGNSPLRF. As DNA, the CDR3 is TGCGCCAGCAGCCAAGATTCGGAGGCGGGAAATTCACCCCTCCGCTTT.

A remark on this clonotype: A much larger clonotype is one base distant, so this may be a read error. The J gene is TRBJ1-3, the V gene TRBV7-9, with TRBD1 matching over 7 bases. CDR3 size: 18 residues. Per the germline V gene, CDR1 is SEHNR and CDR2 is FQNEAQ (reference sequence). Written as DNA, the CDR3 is TGTGCCAGCGGCTTAGAAGTCTACGCAGGGGGTCCTGGAAACACCATATATTTT. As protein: CASGLEVYAGGPGNTIYF.

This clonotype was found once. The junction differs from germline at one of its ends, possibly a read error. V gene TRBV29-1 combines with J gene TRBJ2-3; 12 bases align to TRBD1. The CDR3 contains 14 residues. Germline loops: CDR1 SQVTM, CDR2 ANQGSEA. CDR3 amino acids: CSGGQGAVTETQYF. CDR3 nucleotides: TGCAGCGGGGGACAGGGGGCGGTCACAGAAACGCAGTATTTT.

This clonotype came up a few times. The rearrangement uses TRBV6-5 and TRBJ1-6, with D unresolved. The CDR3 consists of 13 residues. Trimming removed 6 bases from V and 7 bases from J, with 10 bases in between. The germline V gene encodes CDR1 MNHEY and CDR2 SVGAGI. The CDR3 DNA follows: TGTGCCAGCAGCCTTAAGCCGAATTCACCCCTCCACTTT. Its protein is CASSLKPNSPLHF.

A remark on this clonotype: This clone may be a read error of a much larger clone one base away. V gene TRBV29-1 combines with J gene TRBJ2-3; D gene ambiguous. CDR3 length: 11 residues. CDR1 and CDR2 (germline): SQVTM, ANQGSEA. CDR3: CRAWHADTQYF. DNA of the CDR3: TGCAGGGCCTGGCATGCAGATACGCAGTATTTT.

CDR3 protein: CASSPLGLAGPTNTGELFF. Written as DNA, the CDR3 is TGTGCCAGCAGTCCGCTCGGACTAGCGGGGCCAACGAACACCGGGGAGCTGTTTTTT. This chain joins TRBV6-6 and TRBJ2-2, with TRBD2 matching over 12 bases. The CDR3 length is 19 residues. Trimming cost V 5 bases and J 0 bases; bases outside gene matches: 10. Germline values: CDR1 MNHNY, CDR2 SVGAGI (reference sequence).